A selection of T cell receptor beta chains follows, all from one sample in a study of CD8 T cells in Susac syndrome. A single record per CDR3 protein comes from TCRdb applying MiXCR to the immunoSEQ multiplex PCR reads. There are under 200,000 distinct CDR3 sequences in the sample; approximately 95% occur only once, and approximately 0.1% lies in the top ten. The specimen sequenced was CD4+ T cells from PBMCs. The receptor set was obtained from a human donor with Susac syndrome. Both conserved end residues are part of each CDR3.

J | V | CDR3
TRBJ1-5 | TRBV20-1 | CSAGGSRDNQPQHF
TRBJ2-1 | TRBV24-1 | CATSDNNEQFF
TRBJ2-2 | TRBV5-1 | CASSPDSRRRELFF
TRBJ1-5 | TRBV6-2/TRBV6-3 | CASKGTGNNQPQHF
TRBJ2-1 | TRBV20-1 | CSASSGGGNEQFF
TRBJ1-2 | TRBV4-1 | CASSPGTGANYGYTF
TRBJ2-7 | TRBV27 | CASKRPTGEQYF
TRBJ1-6 | TRBV4-1 | CASSQASAPLGSPLHF
TRBJ2-7 | TRBV29-1 | CSVEDGSFYEQYF
TRBJ2-3 | TRBV4-3 | CASSQVVTGTDTQYF
TRBJ2-1 | TRBV14 | CASSPGLAGGPTYNEQFF